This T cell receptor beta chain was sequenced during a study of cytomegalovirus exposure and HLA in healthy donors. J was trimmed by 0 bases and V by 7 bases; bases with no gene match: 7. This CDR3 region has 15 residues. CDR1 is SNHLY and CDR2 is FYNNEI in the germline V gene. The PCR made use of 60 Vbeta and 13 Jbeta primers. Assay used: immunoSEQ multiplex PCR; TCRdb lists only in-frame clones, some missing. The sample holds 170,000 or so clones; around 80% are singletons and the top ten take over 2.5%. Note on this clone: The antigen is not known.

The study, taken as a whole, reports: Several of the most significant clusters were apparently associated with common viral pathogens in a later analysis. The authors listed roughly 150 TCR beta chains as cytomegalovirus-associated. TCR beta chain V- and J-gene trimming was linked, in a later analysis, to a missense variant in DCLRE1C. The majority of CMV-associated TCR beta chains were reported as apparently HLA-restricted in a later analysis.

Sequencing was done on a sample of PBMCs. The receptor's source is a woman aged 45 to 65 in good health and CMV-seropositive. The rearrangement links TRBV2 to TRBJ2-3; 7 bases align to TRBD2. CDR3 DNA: TGTGCCAGCAATCGACTAGCAGCTAGCACAGATACGCAGTATTTT. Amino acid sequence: CASNRLAASTDTQYF.